The TCR beta chain under discussion was sequenced for a study of cytomegalovirus exposure and HLA in healthy donors. Study-level points and caveats: Other equally common chains were less clonally expanded than HLA-associated TCR beta chains, a later analysis showed.

Note on this clone: Its target is unknown.

This CDR3 comprises 15 residues. From germline, CDR1 is MNHEY and CDR2 SVGAGI. V was pared by 0 bases and J by 6 bases, with 5 bases of the junction left unmatched. Amplification used 60 Vbeta primers and 13 Jbeta primers. Assay: immunoSEQ multiplex PCR; the TCRdb copy retains only in-frame clones and omits some. The sample consists of 100,000 to 150,000 clones, around 85% of them appearing once. This clonotype was sampled from a boy younger than 18 in good health and CMV-seronegative. Sequencing was carried out using PBMCs. V usage is TRBV6-5 and J usage is TRBJ2-1; 7 positions match TRBD2. CDR3 sequence: CASSYSRVAGNEQFF. CDR3 bases: TGTGCCAGCAGTTACTCGCGGGTAGCGGGCAATGAGCAGTTCTTC.